These 13 T cell receptor beta chains were sequenced from one sample in a study of shared clonotypes between healthy human individuals. Profiling relied on immunoSEQ multiplex PCR, and the TCRdb table lists in-frame clones only, not all of them. Here the sample spans 2 million to 2.5 million clones, approximately 90% being singletons. Sequenced material: naive CD4+ T cells from PBMCs. Stated subset: CD45RA+ positively selected. All receptors derive from a young man in good health. Some clones in this sample may be carry-over from other donors' samples.

V is TRBV14 and J is TRBJ2-2; D is undetermined. V was cut by 3 bases and J by 5 bases, with 10 bases left in between. This CDR3 comprises 14 residues. The V gene's germline CDR1 is SGHDN and CDR2 FVKESK. CDR3 coding DNA: TGTGCCAGCAGCCAGTGGGCGCTTACCGGGGAGCTGTTTTTT. This encodes CASSQWALTGELFF.

The J gene is TRBJ2-2, the V gene TRBV27, with D possibly being TRBD2 (6 bases). V was clipped by 3 bases and J by 3 bases, with 14 bases between them. Germline lookup yields CDR1 MNHEY and CDR2 SMNVEV (reference sequence). The CDR3 extends over 16 amino acids. The CDR3 reads CASSLFMGEDTGELFF. The CDR3 DNA is TGTGCCAGCAGTTTGTTTATGGGGGAGGACACCGGGGAGCTGTTTTTT.

V and J are TRBV27 and TRBJ2-5, with TRBD1 identical over 9 bases. The CDR3 runs to 16 residues. V trimming: 5 bases; J trimming: 0 bases; junction bases outside the gene matches: 7. Per the germline V gene, CDR1 is MNHEY and CDR2 is SMNVEV (reference sequence). CDR3: CASSKRDRVYQETQYF. The CDR3 nucleotides read TGTGCCAGCAGTAAACGGGACAGGGTTTACCAAGAGACCCAGTACTTC.

The J gene is TRBJ2-1, the V gene TRBV7-7; D is possibly TRBD2 (6 bases). CDR1 is SSHAT and CDR2 is FNYEAQ in the germline V gene (reference sequence). Trimming stripped 8 bases from V and 2 bases from J, with 16 bases between. The CDR3 has 15 amino acids. Here the CDR3 reads CASCQSEGTYNEQFF. The CDR3 DNA is TGTGCCAGCTGCCAATCGGAGGGTACCTACAATGAGCAGTTCTTC.

The chain joins TRBV28 to TRBJ1-1; D may be TRBD1 (5 bases). Germline CDR1 is MDHEN and CDR2 is SYDVKM. The V end lost 6 bases, the J end lost 3 bases, and 20 bases lay between the germline ends. This CDR3 spans 16 amino acids. CDR3 region: CASRGSIFGGDTEAFF. The CDR3 region has the DNA TGTGCCAGCAGGGGCTCCATCTTCGGGGGTGACACTGAAGCTTTCTTT. Full variable domain (remainder filled in from reference TRBV28 and TRBJ1-1): DVKVTQSSRYLVKRTGEKVFLECVQDMDHENMFWYRQDPGLGLRLIYFSYDVKMKEKGDIPEGYSVSREKKERFSLILESASTNQTSMYLCASRGSIFGGDTEAFFGQGTRLTVV.

The rearrangement uses TRBV11-2 and TRBJ1-3; D possibly corresponds to TRBD1 (5 bases). The CDR3 has 15 residues. Looked up from germline, CDR1 is SGHAT and CDR2 is FQNNGV. Trimming pared 1 base from V and 3 bases from J, leaving 10 bases between. This chain's CDR3 is CASSLADTFGNTIYF. DNA for the CDR3: TGTGCCAGCAGCTTAGCGGACACTTTTGGAAACACCATATATTTT.

In its sample, this clone was seen once. The chain recombines TRBV7-3 with TRBJ2-2; 7 bases align to TRBD1. The CDR3 loop spans 16 amino acids. Trimming took 4 bases from V and 5 from J; bases not matched to a gene: 10. Germline V gene data show CDR1 as SGHTA and CDR2 as FQGTGA. The CDR3 loop is CASSSRQGPSTGELFF. CDR3 bases: TGTGCCAGCAGCTCCAGACAGGGCCCTTCGACCGGGGAGCTGTTTTTT.

This rearrangement joins TRBV15 to TRBJ1-2, with a tentative D call TRBD1 (5 bases). Between the trimmed V and J ends, which lost 1 base and 4 bases, there was a span of 16 bases. CDR3 length equals 16 residues. From germline, CDR1 is LNHNV and CDR2 YYDKDF (reference sequence). This chain's CDR3 is CATSRAPGRALYGYTF. CDR3 bases: TGTGCCACCAGCAGAGCTCCAGGGAGAGCCCTCTATGGCTACACCTTC.

This clone has only one observation. The rearrangement links TRBV19 to TRBJ2-1, with TRBD1 matching over 9 bases. V lost 9 bases to trimming and J lost 0 bases; unmatched junction nucleotides: 6. Germline values: CDR1 LNHDA, CDR2 SQIVND (reference sequence). The CDR3 is 15 amino acids. As DNA, the CDR3 is TGTGCCAGCAGGATGACAGGGGGCTCCTACAATGAGCAGTTCTTC. It codes for CASRMTGGSYNEQFF.

The gene calls are TRBV29-1 and TRBJ2-3; D remains unclear. This CDR3 contains 12 residues. CDR1 is SQVTM and CDR2 is ANQGSEA in the germline V gene. V was trimmed by 3 bases and J by 3 bases, leaving 7 bases between them. The CDR3 spells CSVDLNTDTQYF. Here the CDR3 DNA reads TGCAGCGTTGACCTTAATACAGATACGCAGTATTTT.

The V and J genes are TRBV29-1 and TRBJ2-1, with 10 bases fitting TRBD2. V lost 5 bases, J lost 7 bases, and 11 bases stayed unmatched. CDR1 and CDR2 from the germline V gene are SQVTM and ANQGSEA. CDR3 size: 15 residues. CDR3 DNA: TGCAGCGTTCCCCGGGGGCTAGCGGGAGTTAATGAGCAGTTCTTC. This sequence encodes CSVPRGLAGVNEQFF.

V and J are TRBV5-1 and TRBJ1-4, with 10 positions matching TRBD1. Losses at the gene ends were 4 bases for V and 6 bases for J; bases not matched to a gene: 9. The CDR3 consists of 16 residues. The V gene's germline CDR1 is SGHRS and CDR2 YFSETQ. The CDR3 DNA reads as TGCGCCAGCAGCCTTCTTGGACAGGGGGGGTATGAAAAACTGTTTTTT. Residues: CASSLLGQGGYEKLFF.

This sequence joins TRBV11-2 and TRBJ1-1, with D uncertain. Germline-derived CDR1 and CDR2 are SGHAT and FQNNGV. CDR3 length: 13 residues. The V and J ends lost 7 bases and 3 bases respectively, with 12 bases between them. DNA of the CDR3: TGTGCCAGCACCGTAAATTTCGACACTGAAGCTTTCTTT. It translates to CASTVNFDTEAFF. Full variable domain (missing parts from reference TRBV11-2 and TRBJ1-1): EAGVAQSPRYKIIEKRQSVAFWCNPISGHATLYWYQQILGQGPKLLIQFQNNGVVDDSQLPKDRFSAERLKGVDSTLKIQPAKLEDSAVYLCASTVNFDTEAFFGQGTRLTVV.